Listed here are 7 T cell receptor beta chains from one sample, sequenced in a study of T cell responses to AZD1222 COVID-19 vaccine. Some clones are missing from TCRdb's copy, which holds only in-frame ones; the method was immunoSEQ multiplex PCR. This table has 150,000 or so clones, 80% to 90% appearing once. Here the sequenced sample was peripheral blood, taken on day 0 of MenACWY control vaccination. The receptors were gathered from an adult in good health.

The V and J genes are TRBV6-5 and TRBJ1-5; D not resolved. Trimming shortened V by 11 bases and J by 12 bases, and 17 bases separated the two germline ends. Germline assignment: CDR1 MNHEY and CDR2 SVGAGI. The CDR3 is 11 amino acids. The CDR3 spells CASHDQGIQHF. CDR3 DNA: TGTGCCTCACACGATCAAGGGATCCAGCATTTT.

For the CDR3, the DNA is TGTGCCACCAGGAAGGAGGGTACGGCCGGGGAGCTGTTTTTT. This translates into CATRKEGTAGELFF. The V and J genes are TRBV24-1 and TRBJ2-2; TRBD2 might be the D (6 bases). Trimming removed 7 bases at V and 6 bases at J, with 14 bases between. Germline lookup yields CDR1 KGHDR and CDR2 SFDVKD. The CDR3 sequence is 14 residues long.

V usage is TRBV6-4 and J usage is TRBJ2-7; maybe TRBD1 (8 bases). Per the germline V gene, CDR1 is MRHNA and CDR2 is SNTAGT. With 0 bases removed from V and 4 bases from J, the gap between germline ends came to 19 bases. The CDR3 runs 17 residues. The CDR3 coding sequence is TGTGCCAGCAGTGACTCTTTAAAGGACAGGGAGGGGTACGAGCAGTACGTC. Translated, it gives CASSDSLKDREGYEQYV.

The rearrangement links TRBV13 to TRBJ2-2, with D unclear. V gave up 2 bases and J gave up 5 bases, with 3 bases separating them. Per germline, CDR1 PRHDT and CDR2 FYEKMQ (reference sequence). The length of the CDR3 is 12 residues. Here the CDR3 DNA reads TGTGCCAGCAGCTTACTAACCGGGGAGCTGTTTTTT. This sequence encodes CASSLLTGELFF.

The chain couples TRBV2 to TRBJ1-5; weak D call: TRBD1 (6 bases). The V end lost 2 bases, the J end lost 5 bases, and 13 bases lay between the germline ends. CDR3 length equals 15 residues. Germline V gene data show CDR1 as SNHLY and CDR2 as FYNNEI. The CDR3 here is CASSESLQGYQPQHF. The DNA of the CDR3 is TGTGCCAGCAGTGAATCCTTACAGGGTTATCAGCCCCAGCATTTT.

The rearrangement uses TRBV24-1 and TRBJ2-7; either TRBD1 or TRBD2 may supply D (5 bases each). Germline-derived CDR1 and CDR2 are KGHDR and SFDVKD. CDR3 length: 12 amino acids. V was clipped by 4 bases and J by 5 bases, with 8 bases between them. The CDR3, as DNA: TGTGCCACCAGTGACGAGGGGAACGAGCAGTACTTC. It translates to CATSDEGNEQYF.

The chain is built from TRBV7-3 and TRBJ2-7, with D possibly matching TRBD1 (5 bases). Germline V gene data show CDR1 as SGHTA and CDR2 as FQGTGA. The CDR3 runs to 15 residues. Trimming pared 1 base from V and 5 bases from J, leaving 15 bases between. CDR3: CASSLIGAVINEQYF. The DNA of the CDR3 is TGTGCCAGCAGCTTAATAGGGGCAGTCATCAACGAGCAGTACTTC.